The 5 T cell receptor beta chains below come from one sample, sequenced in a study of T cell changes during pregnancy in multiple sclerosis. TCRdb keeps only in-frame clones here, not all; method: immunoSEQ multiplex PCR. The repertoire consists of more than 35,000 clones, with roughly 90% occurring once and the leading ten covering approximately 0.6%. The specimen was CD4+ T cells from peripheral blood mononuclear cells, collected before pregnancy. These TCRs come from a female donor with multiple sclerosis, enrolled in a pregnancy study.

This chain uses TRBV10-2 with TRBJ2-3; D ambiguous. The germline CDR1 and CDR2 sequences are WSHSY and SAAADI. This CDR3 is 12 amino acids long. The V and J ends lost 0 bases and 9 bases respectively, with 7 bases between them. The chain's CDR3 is CASSESAGTQYF. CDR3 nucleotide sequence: TGCGCCAGCAGTGAGTCGGCAGGCACGCAGTATTTT.

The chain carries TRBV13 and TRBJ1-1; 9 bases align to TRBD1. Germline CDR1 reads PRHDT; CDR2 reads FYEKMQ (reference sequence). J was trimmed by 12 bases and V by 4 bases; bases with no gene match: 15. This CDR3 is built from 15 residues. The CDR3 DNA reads TGTGCCAGCAGCTCGGGGGGGGGACAGGGAGGGTTATCTTTCTTT. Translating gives CASSSGGGQGGLSFF.

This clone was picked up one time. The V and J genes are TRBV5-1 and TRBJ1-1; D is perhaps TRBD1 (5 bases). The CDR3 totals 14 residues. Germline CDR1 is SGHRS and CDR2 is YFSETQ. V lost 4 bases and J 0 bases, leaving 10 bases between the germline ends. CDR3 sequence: CASSGGGVNTEAFF. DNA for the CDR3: TGCGCCAGCAGCGGGGGGGGAGTGAACACTGAAGCTTTCTTT. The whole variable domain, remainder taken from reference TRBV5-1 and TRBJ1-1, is KAGVTQTPRYLIKTRGQQVTLSCSPISGHRSVSWYQQTPGQGLQFLFEYFSETQRNKGNFPGRFSGRQFSNSRSEMNVSTLELGDSALYLCASSGGGVNTEAFFGQGTRLTVV.

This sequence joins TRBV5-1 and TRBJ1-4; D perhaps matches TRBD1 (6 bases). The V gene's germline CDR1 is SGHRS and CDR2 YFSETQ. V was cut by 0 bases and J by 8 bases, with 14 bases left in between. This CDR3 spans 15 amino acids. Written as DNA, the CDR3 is TGCGCCAGCAGCTTGGCCCGGGGGGCTGGGGAAAAACTGTTTTTT. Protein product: CASSLARGAGEKLFF. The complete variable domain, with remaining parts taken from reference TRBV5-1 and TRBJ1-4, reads KAGVTQTPRYLIKTRGQQVTLSCSPISGHRSVSWYQQTPGQGLQFLFEYFSETQRNKGNFPGRFSGRQFSNSRSEMNVSTLELGDSALYLCASSLARGAGEKLFFGSGTQLSVL.

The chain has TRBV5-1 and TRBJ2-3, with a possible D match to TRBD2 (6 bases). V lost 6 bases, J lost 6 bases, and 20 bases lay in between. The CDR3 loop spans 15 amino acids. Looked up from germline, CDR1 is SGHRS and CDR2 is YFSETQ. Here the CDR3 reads CASNSGLSNVDTQYF. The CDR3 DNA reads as TGCGCCAGCAATTCGGGACTCTCTAACGTGGATACGCAGTATTTT.